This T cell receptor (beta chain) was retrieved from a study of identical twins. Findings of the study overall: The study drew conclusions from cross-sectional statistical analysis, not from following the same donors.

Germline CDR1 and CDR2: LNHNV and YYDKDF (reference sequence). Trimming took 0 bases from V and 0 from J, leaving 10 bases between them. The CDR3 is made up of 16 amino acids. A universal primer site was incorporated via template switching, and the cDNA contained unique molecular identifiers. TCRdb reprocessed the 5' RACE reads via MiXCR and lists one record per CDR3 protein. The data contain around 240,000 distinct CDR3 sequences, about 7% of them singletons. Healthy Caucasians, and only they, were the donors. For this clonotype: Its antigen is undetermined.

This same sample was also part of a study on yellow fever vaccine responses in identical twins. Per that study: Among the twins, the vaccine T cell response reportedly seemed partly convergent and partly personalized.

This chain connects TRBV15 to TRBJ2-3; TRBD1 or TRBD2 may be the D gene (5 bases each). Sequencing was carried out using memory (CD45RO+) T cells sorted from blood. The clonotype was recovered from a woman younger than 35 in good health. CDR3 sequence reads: CATSRDQGASTDTQYF. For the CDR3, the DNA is TGTGCCACCAGCAGAGATCAGGGAGCTAGCACAGATACGCAGTATTTT.